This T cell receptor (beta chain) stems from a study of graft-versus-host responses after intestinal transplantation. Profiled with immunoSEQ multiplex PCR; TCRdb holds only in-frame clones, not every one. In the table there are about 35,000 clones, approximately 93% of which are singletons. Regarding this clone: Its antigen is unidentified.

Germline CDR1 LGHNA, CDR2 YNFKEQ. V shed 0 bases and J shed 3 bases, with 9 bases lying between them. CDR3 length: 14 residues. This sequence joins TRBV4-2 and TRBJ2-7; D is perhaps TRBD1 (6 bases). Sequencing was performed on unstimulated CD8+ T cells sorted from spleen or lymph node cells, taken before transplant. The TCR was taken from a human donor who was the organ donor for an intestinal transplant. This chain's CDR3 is CASSQEGTYYEQYF. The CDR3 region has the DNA TGTGCCAGCAGCCAAGAAGGGACATACTACGAGCAGTACTTC.